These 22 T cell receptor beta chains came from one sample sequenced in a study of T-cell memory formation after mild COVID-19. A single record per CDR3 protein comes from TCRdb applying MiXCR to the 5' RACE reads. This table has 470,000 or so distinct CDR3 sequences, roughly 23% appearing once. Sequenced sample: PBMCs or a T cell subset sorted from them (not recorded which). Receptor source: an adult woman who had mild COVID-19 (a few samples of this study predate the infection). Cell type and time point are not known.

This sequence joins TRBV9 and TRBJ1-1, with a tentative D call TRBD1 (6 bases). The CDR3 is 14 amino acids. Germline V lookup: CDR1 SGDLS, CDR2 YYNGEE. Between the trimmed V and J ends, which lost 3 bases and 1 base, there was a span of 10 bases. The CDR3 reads CASSEGVENTEAFF. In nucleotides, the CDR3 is TGTGCCAGCAGCGAGGGGGTAGAGAACACTGAAGCTTTCTTT.

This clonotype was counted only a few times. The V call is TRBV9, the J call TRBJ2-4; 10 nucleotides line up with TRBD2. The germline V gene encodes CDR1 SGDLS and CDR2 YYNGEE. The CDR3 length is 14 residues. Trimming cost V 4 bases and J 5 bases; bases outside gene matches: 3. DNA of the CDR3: TGTGCCAGCAGCACCAGCGGGGGGGAAAACATTCAGTACTTC. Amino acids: CASSTSGGENIQYF.

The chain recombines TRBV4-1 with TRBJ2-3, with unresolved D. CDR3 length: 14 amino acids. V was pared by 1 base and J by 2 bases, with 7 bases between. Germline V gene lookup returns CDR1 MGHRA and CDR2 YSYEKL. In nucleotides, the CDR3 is TGCGCCAGCAGCCAAGCTCTCAACACAGATACGCAGTATTTT. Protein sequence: CASSQALNTDTQYF.

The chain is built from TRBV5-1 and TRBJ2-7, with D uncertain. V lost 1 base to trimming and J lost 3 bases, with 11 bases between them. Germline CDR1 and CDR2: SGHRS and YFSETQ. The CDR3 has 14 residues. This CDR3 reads CASSLRPKDYEQYF. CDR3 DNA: TGCGCCAGCAGCTTGCGACCCAAGGACTACGAGCAGTACTTC.

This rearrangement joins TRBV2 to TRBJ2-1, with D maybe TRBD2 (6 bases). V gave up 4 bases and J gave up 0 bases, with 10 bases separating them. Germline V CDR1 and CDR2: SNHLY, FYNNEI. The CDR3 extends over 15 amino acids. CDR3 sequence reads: CASSVRGSSYNEQFF. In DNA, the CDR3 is TGTGCCAGCAGTGTTCGGGGGAGCTCCTACAATGAGCAGTTCTTC.

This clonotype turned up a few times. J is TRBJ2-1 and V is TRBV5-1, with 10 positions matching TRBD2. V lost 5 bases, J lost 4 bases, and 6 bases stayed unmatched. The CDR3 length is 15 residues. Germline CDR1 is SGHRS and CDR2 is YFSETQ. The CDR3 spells CASRGAGGAYNEQFF. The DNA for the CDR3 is TGCGCCAGCAGGGGAGCGGGAGGGGCTTACAATGAGCAGTTCTTC.

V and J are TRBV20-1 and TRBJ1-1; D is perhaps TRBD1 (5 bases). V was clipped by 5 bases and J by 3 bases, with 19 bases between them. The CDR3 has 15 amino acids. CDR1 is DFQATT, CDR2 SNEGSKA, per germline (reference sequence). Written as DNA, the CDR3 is TGCAGTGCTTCTCTCCTTGGGGCGCCTTACACTGAAGCTTTCTTT. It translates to CSASLLGAPYTEAFF.

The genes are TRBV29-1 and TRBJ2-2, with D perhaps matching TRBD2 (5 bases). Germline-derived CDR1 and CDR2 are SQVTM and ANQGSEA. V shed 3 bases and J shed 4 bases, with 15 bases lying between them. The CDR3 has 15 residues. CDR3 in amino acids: CSVENRPEGTGELFF. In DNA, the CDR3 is TGCAGCGTTGAGAATAGACCCGAGGGCACCGGGGAGCTGTTTTTT.

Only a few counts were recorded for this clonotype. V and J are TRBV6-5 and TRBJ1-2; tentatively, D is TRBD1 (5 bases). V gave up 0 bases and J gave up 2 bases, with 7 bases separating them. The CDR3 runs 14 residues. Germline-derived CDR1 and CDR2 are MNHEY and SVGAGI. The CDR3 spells CASSYSGRNYGYTF. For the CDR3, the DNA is TGTGCCAGCAGTTACTCGGGACGCAACTATGGCTACACCTTC.

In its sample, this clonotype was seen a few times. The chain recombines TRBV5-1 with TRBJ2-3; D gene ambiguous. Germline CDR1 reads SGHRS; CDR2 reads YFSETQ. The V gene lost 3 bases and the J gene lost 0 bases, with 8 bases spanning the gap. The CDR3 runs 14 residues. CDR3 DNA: TGCGCCAGCAGCTCAACAGTAAGCACAGATACGCAGTATTTT. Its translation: CASSSTVSTDTQYF.

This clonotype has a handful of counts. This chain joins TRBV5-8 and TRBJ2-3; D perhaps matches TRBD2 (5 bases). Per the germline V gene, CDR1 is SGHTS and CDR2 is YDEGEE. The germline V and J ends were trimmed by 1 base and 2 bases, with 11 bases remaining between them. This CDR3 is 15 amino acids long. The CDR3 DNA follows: TGTGCCAGCAGCTTGTTACTAGACCTCACAGATACGCAGTATTTT. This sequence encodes CASSLLLDLTDTQYF.

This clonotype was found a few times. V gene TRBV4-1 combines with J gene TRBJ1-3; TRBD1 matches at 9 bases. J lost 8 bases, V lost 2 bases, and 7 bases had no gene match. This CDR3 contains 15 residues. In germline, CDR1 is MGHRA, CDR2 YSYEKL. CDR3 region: CASSQRDRVADTIYF. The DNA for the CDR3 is TGCGCCAGCAGCCAACGGGACAGGGTCGCGGACACCATATATTTT.

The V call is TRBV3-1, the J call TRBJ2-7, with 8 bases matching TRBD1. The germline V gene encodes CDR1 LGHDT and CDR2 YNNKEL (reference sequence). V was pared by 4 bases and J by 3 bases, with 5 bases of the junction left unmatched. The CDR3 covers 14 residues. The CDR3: CASSLRQGFYEQYF. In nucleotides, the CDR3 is TGTGCCAGCAGCCTCCGACAGGGGTTCTACGAGCAGTACTTC.

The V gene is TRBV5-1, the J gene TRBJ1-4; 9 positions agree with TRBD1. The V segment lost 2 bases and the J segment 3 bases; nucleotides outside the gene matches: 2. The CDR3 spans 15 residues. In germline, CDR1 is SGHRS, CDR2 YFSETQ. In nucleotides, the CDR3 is TGCGCCAGCAGCTTACAGGGGGCGTCTAATGAAAAACTGTTTTTT. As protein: CASSLQGASNEKLFF.

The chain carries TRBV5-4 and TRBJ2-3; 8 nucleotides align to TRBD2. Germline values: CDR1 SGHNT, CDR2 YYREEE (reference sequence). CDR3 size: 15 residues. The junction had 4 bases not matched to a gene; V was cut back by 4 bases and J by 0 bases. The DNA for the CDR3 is TGTGCCAGCAGCGATTTAGCGGGAAGCACAGATACGCAGTATTTT. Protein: CASSDLAGSTDTQYF.

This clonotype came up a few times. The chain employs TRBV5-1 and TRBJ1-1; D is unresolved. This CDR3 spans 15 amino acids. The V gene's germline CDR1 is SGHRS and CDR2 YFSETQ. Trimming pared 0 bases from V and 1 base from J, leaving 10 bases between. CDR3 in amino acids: CASSLEDTSNTEAFF. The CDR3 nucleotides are TGCGCCAGCAGCTTGGAAGACACCTCGAACACTGAAGCTTTCTTT.

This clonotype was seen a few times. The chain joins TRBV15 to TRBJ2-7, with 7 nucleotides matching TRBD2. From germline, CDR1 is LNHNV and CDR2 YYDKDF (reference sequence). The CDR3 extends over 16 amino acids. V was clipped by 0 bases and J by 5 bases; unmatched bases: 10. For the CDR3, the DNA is TGTGCCACCAGCAGAGATCGGCTTGGGGGGGAGGACGAGCAGTACTTC. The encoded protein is CATSRDRLGGEDEQYF.

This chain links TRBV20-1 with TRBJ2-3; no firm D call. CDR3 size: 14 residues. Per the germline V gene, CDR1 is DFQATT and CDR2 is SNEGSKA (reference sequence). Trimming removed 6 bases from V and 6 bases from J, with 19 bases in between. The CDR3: CSADVHAGGDTQYF. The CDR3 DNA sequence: TGCAGTGCCGACGTCCATGCAGGCGGCGATACGCAGTATTTT.

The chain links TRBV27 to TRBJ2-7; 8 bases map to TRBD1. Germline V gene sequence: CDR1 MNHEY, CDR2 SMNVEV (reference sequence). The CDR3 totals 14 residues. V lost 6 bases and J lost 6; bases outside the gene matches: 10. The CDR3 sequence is CASSKGQAISEQYF. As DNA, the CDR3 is TGTGCCAGCAGCAAGGGACAGGCGATCAGCGAGCAGTACTTC.

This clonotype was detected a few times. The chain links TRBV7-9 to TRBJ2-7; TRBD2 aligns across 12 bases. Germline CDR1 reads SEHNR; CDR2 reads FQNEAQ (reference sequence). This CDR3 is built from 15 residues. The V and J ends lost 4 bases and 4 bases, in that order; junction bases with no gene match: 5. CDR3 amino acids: CASSSTSGRLYEQYF. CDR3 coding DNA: TGTGCCAGCAGCTCCACTAGCGGGAGGCTATACGAGCAGTACTTC.

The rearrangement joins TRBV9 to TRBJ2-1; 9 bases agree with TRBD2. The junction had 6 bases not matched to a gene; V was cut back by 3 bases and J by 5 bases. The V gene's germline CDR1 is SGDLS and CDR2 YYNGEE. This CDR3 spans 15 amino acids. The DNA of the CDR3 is TGTGCCAGCAGCGAAGGACTAGCGCCTAACAATGAGCAGTTCTTC. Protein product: CASSEGLAPNNEQFF.

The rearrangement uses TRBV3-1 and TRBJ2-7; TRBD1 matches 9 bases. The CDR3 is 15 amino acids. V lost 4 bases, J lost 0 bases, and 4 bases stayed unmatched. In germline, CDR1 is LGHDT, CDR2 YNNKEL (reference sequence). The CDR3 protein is CASSRPDRGSYEQYF. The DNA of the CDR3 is TGTGCCAGCAGCCGTCCGGACAGGGGCTCCTACGAGCAGTACTTC.